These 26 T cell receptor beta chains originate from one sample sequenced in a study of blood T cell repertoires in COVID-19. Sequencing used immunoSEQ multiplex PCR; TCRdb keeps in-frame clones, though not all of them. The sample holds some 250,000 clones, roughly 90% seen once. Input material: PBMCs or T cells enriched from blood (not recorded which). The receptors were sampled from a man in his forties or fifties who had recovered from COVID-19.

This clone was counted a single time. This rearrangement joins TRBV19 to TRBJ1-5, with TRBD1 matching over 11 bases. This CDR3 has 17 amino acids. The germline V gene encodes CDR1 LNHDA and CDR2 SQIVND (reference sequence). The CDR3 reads CAARGDRGTVGNQPQHF. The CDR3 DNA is TGTGCAGCTAGGGGGGACAGGGGGACGGTGGGCAATCAGCCCCAGCATTTT.

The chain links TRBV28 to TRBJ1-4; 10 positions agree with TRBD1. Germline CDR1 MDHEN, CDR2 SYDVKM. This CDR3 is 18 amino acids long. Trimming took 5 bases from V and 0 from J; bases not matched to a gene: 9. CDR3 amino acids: CASSPPGQGTATNEKLFF. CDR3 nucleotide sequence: TGTGCCAGCAGTCCCCCGGGACAGGGGACTGCAACTAATGAAAAACTGTTTTTT.

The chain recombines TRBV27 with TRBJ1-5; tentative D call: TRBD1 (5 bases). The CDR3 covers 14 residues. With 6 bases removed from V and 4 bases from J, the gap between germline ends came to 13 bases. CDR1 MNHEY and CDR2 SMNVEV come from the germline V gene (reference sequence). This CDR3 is CASRPQGGNQPQHF. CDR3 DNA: TGTGCCAGCAGACCCCAGGGAGGGAATCAGCCCCAGCATTTT.

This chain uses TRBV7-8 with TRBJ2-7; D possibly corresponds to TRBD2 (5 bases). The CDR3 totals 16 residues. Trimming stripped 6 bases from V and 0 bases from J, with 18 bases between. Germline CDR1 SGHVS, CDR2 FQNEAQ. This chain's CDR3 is CASRPTYGVSSYEQYF. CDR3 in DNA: TGTGCCAGCAGGCCCACCTACGGGGTTTCCTCCTACGAGCAGTACTTC.

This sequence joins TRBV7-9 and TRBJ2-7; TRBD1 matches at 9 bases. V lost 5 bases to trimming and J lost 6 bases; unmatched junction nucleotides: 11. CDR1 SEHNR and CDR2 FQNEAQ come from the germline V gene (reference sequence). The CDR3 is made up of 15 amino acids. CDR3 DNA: TGTGCCAGCAGCCCTCGGGACAGGGAGGGACTCGAGCAGTACTTC. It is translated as CASSPRDREGLEQYF.

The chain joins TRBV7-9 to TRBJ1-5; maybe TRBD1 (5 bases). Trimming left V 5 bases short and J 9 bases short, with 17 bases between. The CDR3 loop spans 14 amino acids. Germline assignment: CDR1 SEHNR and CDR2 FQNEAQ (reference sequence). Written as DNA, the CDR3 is TGTGCCAGCAGCCGAGACAGACTCGGGGGGCCCCAGCATTTT. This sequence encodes CASSRDRLGGPQHF.

The CDR3: CASSPIPGGVSPLHF. CDR3 sequence (DNA): TGTGCCAGCAGCCCTATCCCGGGGGGCGTTTCACCCCTCCACTTT. The chain recombines TRBV11-2 with TRBJ1-6, with a weak D call TRBD1 (6 bases). V gave up 5 bases and J gave up 9 bases, with 17 bases separating them. Germline loops: CDR1 SGHAT, CDR2 FQNNGV. There are 15 residues in the CDR3.

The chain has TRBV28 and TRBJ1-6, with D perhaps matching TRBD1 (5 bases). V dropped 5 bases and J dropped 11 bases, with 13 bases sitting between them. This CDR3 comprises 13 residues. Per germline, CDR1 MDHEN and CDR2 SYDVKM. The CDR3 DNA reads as TGTGCCAGCAGTACACCTGACAGAACACCCCTCCACTTT. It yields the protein CASSTPDRTPLHF.

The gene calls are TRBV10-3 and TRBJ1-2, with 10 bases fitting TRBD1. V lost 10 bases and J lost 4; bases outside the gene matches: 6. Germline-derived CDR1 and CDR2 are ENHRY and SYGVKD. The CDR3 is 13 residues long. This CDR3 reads CASRDRGIYGYTF. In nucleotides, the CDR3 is TGTGCCAGCCGGGACAGGGGAATCTATGGCTACACCTTC.

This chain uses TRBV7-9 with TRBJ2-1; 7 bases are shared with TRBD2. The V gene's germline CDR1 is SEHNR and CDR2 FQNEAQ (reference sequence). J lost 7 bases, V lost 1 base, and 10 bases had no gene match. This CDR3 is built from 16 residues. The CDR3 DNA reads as TGTGCCAGCAGCTTAGAGGGAGGGGTGTCAATGAATGAGCAGTTCTTC. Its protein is CASSLEGGVSMNEQFF. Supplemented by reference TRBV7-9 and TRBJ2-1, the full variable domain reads DTGVSQNPRHKITKRGQNVTFRCDPISEHNRLYWYRQTLGQGPEFLTYFQNEAQLEKSRLLSDRFSAERPKGSFSTLEIQRTEQGDSAMYLCASSLEGGVSMNEQFFGPGTRLTVL.

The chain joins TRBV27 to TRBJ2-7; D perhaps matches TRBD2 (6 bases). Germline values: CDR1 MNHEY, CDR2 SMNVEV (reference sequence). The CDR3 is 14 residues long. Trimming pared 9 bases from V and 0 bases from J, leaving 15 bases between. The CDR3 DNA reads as TGTGCCAGTTCATGGGGGGAGTACTCCTACGAGCAGTACTTC. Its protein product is CASSWGEYSYEQYF.

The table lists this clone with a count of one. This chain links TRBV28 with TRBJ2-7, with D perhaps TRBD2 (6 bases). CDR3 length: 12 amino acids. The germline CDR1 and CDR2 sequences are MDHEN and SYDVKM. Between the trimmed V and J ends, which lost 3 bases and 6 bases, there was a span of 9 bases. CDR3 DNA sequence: TGTGCCAGCAGTTTGCTGGGGGGCGAGCAGTACTTC. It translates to CASSLLGGEQYF.

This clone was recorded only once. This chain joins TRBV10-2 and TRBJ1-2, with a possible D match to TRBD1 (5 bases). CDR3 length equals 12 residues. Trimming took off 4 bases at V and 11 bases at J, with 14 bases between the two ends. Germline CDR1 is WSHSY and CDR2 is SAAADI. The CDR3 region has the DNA TGCGCCAGCAGTGGCCCGCAGGGTACATACACCTTC. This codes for CASSGPQGTYTF.

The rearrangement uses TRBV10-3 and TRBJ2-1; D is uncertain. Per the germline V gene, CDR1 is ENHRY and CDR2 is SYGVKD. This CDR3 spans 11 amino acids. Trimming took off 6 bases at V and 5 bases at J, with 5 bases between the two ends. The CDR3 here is CAISYDNEQFF. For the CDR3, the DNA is TGTGCCATCAGCTACGACAATGAGCAGTTCTTC.

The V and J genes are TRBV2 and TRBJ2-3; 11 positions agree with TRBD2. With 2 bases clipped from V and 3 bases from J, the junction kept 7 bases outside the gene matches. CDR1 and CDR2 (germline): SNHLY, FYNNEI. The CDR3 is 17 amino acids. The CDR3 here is CASSEWPTSGATDTQYF. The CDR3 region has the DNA TGTGCCAGCAGTGAATGGCCGACTAGCGGGGCTACAGATACGCAGTATTTT.

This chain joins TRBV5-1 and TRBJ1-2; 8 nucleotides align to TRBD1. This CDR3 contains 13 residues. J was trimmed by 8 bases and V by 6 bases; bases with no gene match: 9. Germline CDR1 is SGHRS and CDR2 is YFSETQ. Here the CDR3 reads CASKEQGGGGYTF. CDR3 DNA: TGCGCCAGCAAAGAACAGGGGGGTGGAGGCTACACCTTC.

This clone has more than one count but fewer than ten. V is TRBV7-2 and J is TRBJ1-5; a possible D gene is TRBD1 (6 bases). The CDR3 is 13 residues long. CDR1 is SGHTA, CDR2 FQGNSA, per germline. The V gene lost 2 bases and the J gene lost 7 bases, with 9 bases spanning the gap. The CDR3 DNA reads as TGTGCCAGCAGCTTACAGGGGTTCCAGCCCCAGCATTTT. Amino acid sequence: CASSLQGFQPQHF.

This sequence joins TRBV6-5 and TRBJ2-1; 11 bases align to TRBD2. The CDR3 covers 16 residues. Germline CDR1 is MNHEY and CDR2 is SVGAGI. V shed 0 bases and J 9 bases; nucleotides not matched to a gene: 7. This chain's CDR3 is CASSYSLAGGRSEQFF. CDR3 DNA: TGTGCCAGCAGTTACTCGTTAGCGGGGGGGCGAAGTGAGCAGTTCTTC.

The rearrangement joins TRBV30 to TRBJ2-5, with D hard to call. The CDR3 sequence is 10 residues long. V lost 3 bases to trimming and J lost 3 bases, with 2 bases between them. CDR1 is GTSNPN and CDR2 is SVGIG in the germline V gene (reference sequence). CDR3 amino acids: CAWSKETQYF. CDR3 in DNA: TGTGCCTGGAGCAAAGAGACCCAGTACTTC. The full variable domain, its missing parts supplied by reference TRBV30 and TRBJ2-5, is SQTIHQWPATLVQPVGSPLSLECTVEGTSNPNLYWYRQAAGRGLQLLFYSVGIGQISSEVPQNLSASRPQDRQFILSSKKLLLSDSGFYLCAWSKETQYFGPGTRLLVL.

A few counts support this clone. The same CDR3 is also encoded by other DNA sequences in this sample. The CDR3 DNA follows: TGTGCCAGCAGTGAAGGGGGGGGCTCCTACAATGAGCAGTTCTTC. Amino acid sequence: CASSEGGGSYNEQFF. The chain uses TRBV6-4 and TRBJ2-1, with a tentative D call TRBD2 (7 bases). Per the germline V gene, CDR1 is MRHNA and CDR2 is SNTAGT. There are 15 residues in the CDR3. Trimming cost V 3 bases and J 0 bases, with 9 bases left between them.

The CDR3 DNA is TGTGCTAGTGGTTGGTCCGGGAGCACAGATACGCAGTATTTT. This encodes CASGWSGSTDTQYF. The chain combines TRBV12-5 with TRBJ2-3; no definite D call. The CDR3 spans 14 residues. V dropped 4 bases and J dropped 0 bases, with 8 bases sitting between them. Germline-derived CDR1 and CDR2 are LGHNT and FRNRAP.

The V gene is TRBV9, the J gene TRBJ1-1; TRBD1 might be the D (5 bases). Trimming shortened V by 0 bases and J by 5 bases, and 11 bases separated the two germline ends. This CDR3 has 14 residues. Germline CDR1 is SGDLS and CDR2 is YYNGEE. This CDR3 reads CASSVEAGRTEAFF. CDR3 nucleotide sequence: TGTGCCAGCAGCGTAGAGGCAGGGCGGACTGAAGCTTTCTTT.

The CDR3 bases are TGCAGCGCCCGAAAGGGGGCCGGCACTGGAAACACCATATATTTT. Translated: CSARKGAGTGNTIYF. The V and J genes are TRBV29-1 and TRBJ1-3; 7 nucleotides agree with TRBD1. V lost 7 bases to trimming and J lost 2 bases; unmatched junction nucleotides: 11. CDR1 and CDR2 from the germline V gene are SQVTM and ANQGSEA. The CDR3 consists of 15 residues.

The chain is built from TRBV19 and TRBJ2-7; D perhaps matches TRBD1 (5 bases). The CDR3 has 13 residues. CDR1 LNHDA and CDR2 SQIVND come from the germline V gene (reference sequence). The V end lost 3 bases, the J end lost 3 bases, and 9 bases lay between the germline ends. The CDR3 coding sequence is TGTGCCAGTAGTATGGGCAGGGACTACGAGCAGTACTTC. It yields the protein CASSMGRDYEQYF. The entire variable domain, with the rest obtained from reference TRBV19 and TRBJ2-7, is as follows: DGGITQSPKYLFRKEGQNVTLSCEQNLNHDAMYWYRQDPGQGLRLIYYSQIVNDFQKGDIAEGYSVSREKKESFPLTVTSAQKNPTAFYLCASSMGRDYEQYFGPGTRLTVT.

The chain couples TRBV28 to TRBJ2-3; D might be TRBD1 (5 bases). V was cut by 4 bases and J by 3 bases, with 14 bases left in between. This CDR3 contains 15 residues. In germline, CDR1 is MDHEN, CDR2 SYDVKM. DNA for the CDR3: TGTGCCAGCAGTTCCCTTGCAGGGCCAACAGATACGCAGTATTTT. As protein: CASSSLAGPTDTQYF.

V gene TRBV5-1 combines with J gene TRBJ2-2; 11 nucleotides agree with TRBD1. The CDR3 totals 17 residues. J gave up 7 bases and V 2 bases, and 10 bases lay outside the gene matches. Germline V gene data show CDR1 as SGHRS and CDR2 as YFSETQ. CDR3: CASSLGLGQGAIGELFF. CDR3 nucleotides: TGCGCCAGCAGCTTAGGCCTTGGACAGGGGGCTATCGGGGAGCTGTTTTTT.